A single sample is the source of the 3 T cell receptor beta chains below, sequenced in a study of tumor-infiltrating lymphocytes in primary liver carcinoma. The investigators made TCR beta cDNA from roughly 460 ng total RNA, using a constant-region primer. Library construction for TCR beta comprised three nested multiplex PCR rounds performed with slightly modified ARM-PCR. Each of the first two PCR rounds ran 9 to 11 cycles with TRBV1-TRBV30 forward and C-beta reverse primers. TCRdb redid the calling of the multiplex PCR reads with MiXCR, one entry per CDR3 protein. The sample yields tens of thousands of distinct CDR3 sequences, about 80% seen once. Co-extraction of both nucleic acids (RNA and DNA) used about 18-31 mg of unsorted bulk tissue. The sample taken for sequencing was liver tumor tissue from sampling region 5. Documented subset: tumor region T5, tumor centre. The receptor set was obtained from a man aged 40-55 years with primary liver carcinoma and hepatitis B virus infection.

Concerning this clonotype itself: Compared with germline, one end of the junction differs, possibly owing to a read error. V and J are TRBV10-3 and TRBJ1-4, with 10 bases that match TRBD1. Germline CDR1 reads ENHRY; CDR2 reads SYGVKD. The CDR3 is 16 amino acids. The CDR3 loop is CASRDRGEEANEKLIF. The CDR3 coding sequence is TGTGCCAGCCGGGACAGGGGAGAAGAAGCTAATGAAAAACTGATTTTT.

In this sample, this clonotype turned up many times. This chain links TRBV5-1 with TRBJ2-3; 8 positions match TRBD1. The CDR3 totals 15 residues. V lost 4 bases and J lost 5; bases outside the gene matches: 9. Germline lookup yields CDR1 SGHRS and CDR2 YFSETQ. The chain's CDR3 is CASSITGGSEDTQYF. Written as DNA, the CDR3 is TGCGCCAGCAGCATTACAGGGGGTTCCGAAGATACGCAGTATTTT.

This clonotype was counted between two and nine times. Being one base from a much bigger clone, this may be a read error. The chain joins TRBV2 to TRBJ2-1; D not resolved. The germline V gene has CDR1 SNHLY and CDR2 FYNNEI. The V end lost 3 bases, the J end lost 5 bases, and 14 bases lay between the germline ends. The length of the CDR3 is 15 residues. CDR3 loop: CASSEPMGIDNEQFF. The CDR3 DNA sequence: TGTGCCAGCAGTGAGCCCATGGGGATCGACAATGAGCAGTTCTTC.